This section outlines one T cell receptor beta chain sequence together with its context. This clone was seen only once. Its specific antigen is unknown. No per-base quality is available; no much larger clone lies one base away. The sample comes from a study of blood T cell repertoires in COVID-19 (dated by TCRdb to about 2020). Background for the entire study: The collaborator samples originated in the United States, Italy and Spain and spanned the acute and convalescent phases of COVID-19. Where available, HLA class I and class II types were obtained from metadata supplied by the sample provider rather than from assay-based typing. The samples were drawn from two sources: the first 160 participants of the ongoing ImmuneRACE study, and fewer than 1,500 subjects contributed by 6 global collaborators. Nearly every sample came with metadata listing a de-identified subject ID, COVID-19 status, age in years and sex. Deeply sampled blood TCRbeta repertoires from subjects exposed to, actively infected with, or recovered from COVID-19 were included in the dataset. The repertoires were released in a freely available public database meant as a resource for research on the immune response to SARS-CoV-2. The prospective study material was composed of cDNA or gDNA derived from T cells, B-cell-depleted T cells, or PBMCs.

TCRbeta CDR3 regions were amplified from genomic DNA by means of the immunoSEQ Assay, a bias-controlled multiplex PCR. Regarding the original processing steps: Nucleated cell counts per sample were estimated from amplification of reference gene primers within the assay. To quantify the absolute abundance of each unique TCRbeta CDR3 rearrangement, sequence reads were collapsed and filtered. For each sample, productive Simpson clonality was calculated as the square root of Simpson's diversity index over productive rearrangements. Entries here come from immuneACCESS through TCRdb and include only in-frame sequences with V and J called. Some clones fail to appear in such tables; in the studies checked, an unresolved V gene covers under half of the shortfall, and the cause of the remainder is unknown. The V and J calls and clone size were taken over from that table, and D and trimming were inferred from the DNA. The sample table holds around 310,000 clones, of which more than 75% were seen once. The ten largest clones take up approximately 4% of the sample.

Whole blood was collected in K2EDTA tubes by collaborating institutions according to the institutions' own protocols. For TCRbeta analysis, collaborator samples were shipped as frozen whole blood, as isolated PBMCs, or as DNA extracted from either sample type. CDR1 and CDR2 (MDHEN, SYDVKM) derive from the germline V gene. The CDR3 contains 14 residues, cysteine and phenylalanine counted. The DNA shown is the 42-base CDR3, in frame from base 1. At the junction V is shortened by 7 bases and J by 3 bases, with 15 bases in between. The research as a whole found: The quantity of clinical and demographic metadata differed by source and by participant and was supplied without curation.

The clonotype comes from a woman aged 45-65 years with active or convalescent COVID-19. Input material: peripheral blood. The rearranged segments are TRBV28 and TRBJ1-2; TRBD1 might be the D gene, on 5 matching bases. The CDR3 protein sequence reads: CASTHRPMYYGYTF. The DNA sequence is TGTGCCAGCACTCACAGGCCCATGTACTATGGCTACACCTTC.